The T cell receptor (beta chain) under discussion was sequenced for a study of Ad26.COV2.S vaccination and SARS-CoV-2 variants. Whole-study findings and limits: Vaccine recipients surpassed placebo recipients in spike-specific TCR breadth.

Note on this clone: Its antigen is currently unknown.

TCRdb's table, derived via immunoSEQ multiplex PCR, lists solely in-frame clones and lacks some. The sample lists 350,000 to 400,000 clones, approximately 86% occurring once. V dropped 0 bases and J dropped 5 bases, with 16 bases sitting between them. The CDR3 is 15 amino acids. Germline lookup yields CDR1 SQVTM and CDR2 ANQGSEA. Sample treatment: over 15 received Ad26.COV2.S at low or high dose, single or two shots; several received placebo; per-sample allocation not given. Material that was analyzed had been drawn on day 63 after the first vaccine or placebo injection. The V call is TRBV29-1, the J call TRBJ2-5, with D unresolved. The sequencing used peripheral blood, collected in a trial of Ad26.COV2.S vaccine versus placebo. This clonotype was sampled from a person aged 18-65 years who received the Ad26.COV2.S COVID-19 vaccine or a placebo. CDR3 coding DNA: TGCAGCGTTGAAGAAAGGCCCGGCGGCGCGGAGACCCAGTACTTC. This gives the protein CSVEERPGGAETQYF.